The 5 T cell receptor beta chains listed next were all sequenced from one sample in a study of cytomegalovirus exposure and HLA in healthy donors. The PCR contained 60 Vbeta and 13 Jbeta primers. Here immunoSEQ multiplex PCR was the method, and the copy in TCRdb shows in-frame clones only, minus some. The repertoire holds approximately 150,000 clones, with 80% to 85% as singletons. Sample: PBMCs. Receptors were obtained from a woman between 25 and 40 years old in good health and CMV-seronegative.

This clone has a single count. V is TRBV9 and J is TRBJ2-5, with D maybe TRBD2 (5 bases). The CDR3 totals 14 residues. CDR1 is SGDLS, CDR2 YYNGEE, per germline. V gave up 0 bases and J gave up 9 bases, with 15 bases separating them. The DNA for the CDR3 is TGTGCCAGCAGCGTAGAGGGAAGGGTCGGGGCCCAGTACTTC. Translated, it gives CASSVEGRVGAQYF.

This clone was found a few times. Mismatch with germline at one junction end may stem from a read error. The rearrangement joins TRBV6-6 to TRBJ2-7; D might be TRBD1 (6 bases). Germline CDR1 MNHNY, CDR2 SVGAGI (reference sequence). The CDR3 sequence is 12 residues long. This CDR3 reads CASSYSGAAREF. CDR3 coding DNA: TGTGCCAGCAGTTACTCGGGGGCGGCCCGTGAATTC.

This chain connects TRBV6-5 to TRBJ1-5, with a weak D call TRBD1 (5 bases). Germline V CDR1 and CDR2: MNHEY, SVGAGI. This CDR3 region has 13 residues. The V end was cut by 6 bases, the J end by 5 bases, with 11 bases between. CDR3 bases: TGTGCCAGCAGGGCGGGGCCCGATCAGCCCCAGCATTTT. Translation gives CASRAGPDQPQHF.

This chain connects TRBV30 to TRBJ1-6, with 7 bases lining up with TRBD1. With 7 bases clipped from V and 0 bases from J, the junction kept 6 bases outside the gene matches. The CDR3 length is 15 residues. Germline assignment: CDR1 GTSNPN and CDR2 SVGIG (reference sequence). The CDR3 coding sequence is TGTGCCTCCGAGACAGGGAGCTCCTATAATTCACCCCTCCACTTT. This encodes CASETGSSYNSPLHF.

A word on this clone: One end of the junction does not line up with germline, which may come from a read error. The gene calls are TRBV6-4 and TRBJ1-5; D perhaps matches TRBD1 (5 bases). CDR1 is MRHNA, CDR2 SNTAGT, per germline. The CDR3 runs to 13 residues. The CDR3: CAGSVEGDQPQHF. The CDR3 bases are TGTGCCGGCAGTGTTGAAGGGGATCAGCCCCAGCATTTT.